A single sample is the source of the 31 T cell receptor beta chains below, sequenced in a study of blood T cell repertoires in COVID-19. Produced via immunoSEQ multiplex PCR; TCRdb's table is partial and in-frame only. The sample yields around 130,000 clones, more than 85% seen once. Material for sequencing was peripheral blood. The receptors originated from a man in his fifties or sixties with active or convalescent COVID-19.

V usage is TRBV2 and J usage is TRBJ2-2, with TRBD1 identical over 7 bases. The CDR3 spans 15 residues. Unmatched junction bases numbered 3, after V lost 1 base and J lost 4 bases. The germline V gene has CDR1 SNHLY and CDR2 FYNNEI. The CDR3 sequence: CASSEETGRTGELFF. In DNA form, the CDR3 reads TGTGCCAGCAGTGAAGAGACAGGGCGCACCGGGGAGCTGTTTTTT.

V and J are TRBV19 and TRBJ1-2; D is undetermined. Trimming left V 5 bases short and J 1 base short, with 8 bases between. Germline V gene data show CDR1 as LNHDA and CDR2 as SQIVND (reference sequence). The CDR3 totals 13 residues. CDR3 amino acids: CASSLASNYGYTF. DNA for the CDR3: TGTGCCAGTAGTCTCGCCAGTAACTATGGCTACACCTTC.

The chain carries TRBV5-1 and TRBJ1-1; 7 nucleotides match TRBD1. V lost 4 bases and J lost 5; bases outside the gene matches: 11. This CDR3 region has 15 residues. The germline V gene encodes CDR1 SGHRS and CDR2 YFSETQ. The CDR3 loop reads CASSLERGRGTEAFF. The DNA for the CDR3 is TGCGCCAGCAGCCTAGAAAGGGGGCGCGGGACTGAAGCTTTCTTT.

The chain is built from TRBV21-1 and TRBJ1-2; the tabulated D call, TRBD1, remains unverified against the DNA. TRBV21-1 is an annotated pseudogene. This CDR3 has 14 amino acids. CDR3 DNA: TGTGCCAGCAGCAAAGGACAGGGAAGTATGCGCTACACCTTC. Its protein product is CASSKGQGSMRYTF.

The chain's CDR3 is CASSGRGLAGGSNTGELFF. In nucleotides, the CDR3 is TGTGCCAGCAGTGGTCGAGGCCTAGCGGGAGGGTCGAACACCGGGGAGCTGTTTTTT. V gene TRBV2 combines with J gene TRBJ2-2, with 12 bases aligning to TRBD2. Germline CDR1 is SNHLY and CDR2 is FYNNEI. After removal of 4 bases from V and 0 bases from J, the junction contained 9 bases not matched to a gene. This CDR3 contains 19 residues.

This clone has just one count. The J gene is TRBJ1-4, the V gene TRBV6-5; the D gene is possibly TRBD1 (5 bases). The CDR3 consists of 14 residues. Trimming removed 4 bases from V and 4 bases from J, with 10 bases in between. Germline CDR1 is MNHEY and CDR2 is SVGAGI. The CDR3 spells CASSLRQLNEKLFF. The DNA for the CDR3 is TGTGCCAGCAGTTTGCGACAGCTTAATGAAAAACTGTTTTTT.

This chain connects TRBV11-2 to TRBJ1-1, with TRBD1 matching 11 bases. The CDR3 extends over 14 amino acids. V trimming: 5 bases; J trimming: 5 bases; junction bases outside the gene matches: 4. Germline V CDR1 and CDR2: SGHAT, FQNNGV. In DNA form, the CDR3 reads TGTGCCAGCAGCCCCGGGACAGGGGGAACTGAAGCTTTCTTT. Protein: CASSPGTGGTEAFF.

V gene TRBV28 combines with J gene TRBJ1-6, with 10 bases matching TRBD1. This CDR3 has 16 amino acids. Per the germline V gene, CDR1 is MDHEN and CDR2 is SYDVKM. V shed 4 bases, J shed 6 bases, and the junction held 6 bases outside the gene matches. The CDR3 is CASSSSGTGANSPLHF. The CDR3 coding sequence is TGTGCCAGCAGTTCTAGTGGGACAGGGGCTAATTCACCCCTCCACTTT.

This clone was found once. The CDR3 ends on some other residue instead of the conserved phenylalanine or tryptophan, so this is likely a read error. It is unclear where the CDR3 begins or ends on the DNA, so no DNA is shown, and the CDR3 is as TCRdb lists it. The V call is TRBV3-1 (or the pseudogene TRBV3-2), the J call TRBJ1-6. The CDR3 spans 9 amino acids, including both terminal residues. Germline V gene data show CDR1 as LGHDT and CDR2 as YNNKEL (reference sequence). The CDR3 spells CASSQFCGG.

The chain has TRBV30 and TRBJ1-5, with D maybe TRBD1 (5 bases). Germline V gives CDR1 GTSNPN, CDR2 SVGIG (reference sequence). The CDR3 length is 17 residues. V was trimmed by 4 bases and J by 0 bases, leaving 19 bases between them. CDR3 DNA sequence: TGTGCCTGGAAGGGGCAGGGATTATTTGATAGCAATCAGCCCCAGCATTTT. Its translation: CAWKGQGLFDSNQPQHF.

The J gene is TRBJ2-4, the V gene TRBV3-1 (or the pseudogene TRBV3-2); 9 bases map to TRBD2. Germline V gives CDR1 LGHDT, CDR2 YNNKEL (reference sequence). This CDR3 contains 13 residues. V was clipped by 8 bases and J by 5 bases; unmatched bases: 4. CDR3 sequence: CASRAGGENIQYF. CDR3 nucleotides: TGTGCCAGCCGGGCGGGGGGGGAAAACATTCAGTACTTC.

The rearrangement links TRBV19 to TRBJ1-4, with TRBD1 matching over 7 bases. The CDR3 sequence is 14 residues long. Germline values: CDR1 LNHDA, CDR2 SQIVND (reference sequence). V lost 8 bases, J lost 8 bases, and 11 bases stayed unmatched. In DNA form, the CDR3 reads TGTGCCAGTGATACCGGGACAGATCACGAAAAACTGTTTTTT. Protein: CASDTGTDHEKLFF.

The V call is TRBV5-1, the J call TRBJ1-1, with D possibly TRBD1 on 6 matching bases. The ends were cut back, 5 bases at V and 7 bases at J, with 12 bases in the middle. This CDR3 has 12 residues. Germline CDR1 reads SGHRS; CDR2 reads YFSETQ. This chain's CDR3 is CASSPGVGEAFF. CDR3 sequence (DNA): TGCGCCAGCAGTCCAGGGGTCGGTGAAGCTTTCTTT.

This chain joins TRBV6-2 or TRBV6-3 and TRBJ2-1, with 9 bases aligning to TRBD1. From germline, CDR1 is MNHEY and CDR2 SVGEGT. The CDR3 covers 15 residues. The V segment lost 4 bases and the J segment 3 bases; nucleotides outside the gene matches: 4. The CDR3, as DNA: TGTGCCAGCAGTTCACGACAGGGGGTCTACAATGAGCAGTTCTTC. This gives the protein CASSSRQGVYNEQFF.

The V and J genes are TRBV5-5 and TRBJ2-2; D might be TRBD2 (6 bases). V was pared by 4 bases and J by 0 bases, with 7 bases between. The germline gives CDR1 SGHKS, CDR2 YYEKEE (reference sequence). The CDR3 extends over 14 amino acids. CDR3 nucleotide sequence: TGTGCCAGCAGCGCGGGACCGAACACCGGGGAGCTGTTTTTT. It codes for CASSAGPNTGELFF.

The CDR3 region is CASSPMGGSEAFF. Here the CDR3 DNA reads TGTGCCAGCAGCCCTATGGGGGGGTCTGAAGCTTTCTTT. The chain uses TRBV9 and TRBJ1-1; D perhaps matches TRBD1 (5 bases). V was trimmed by 4 bases and J by 6 bases, leaving 13 bases between them. This CDR3 has 13 amino acids. Germline-derived CDR1 and CDR2 are SGDLS and YYNGEE.

The V gene is TRBV11-2, the J gene TRBJ1-4; D gene unclear. Germline-derived CDR1 and CDR2 are SGHAT and FQNNGV. This CDR3 contains 14 residues. Trimming took 2 bases from V and 0 from J, leaving 4 bases between them. The CDR3 is CASSLSSTNEKLFF. In DNA, the CDR3 is TGTGCCAGCAGCTTATCGTCAACTAATGAAAAACTGTTTTTT.

The CDR3 bases are TGTGCCAGTAGTATCAGGGTTAATGAAAAACTGTTTTTT. Protein: CASSIRVNEKLFF. V gene TRBV19 combines with J gene TRBJ1-4; D may be TRBD1 (5 bases). CDR1 and CDR2 from the germline V gene are LNHDA and SQIVND (reference sequence). The ends were cut back, 3 bases at V and 4 bases at J, with 6 bases in the middle. The CDR3 totals 13 residues.

The CDR3 loop is CASSPGLAGVETQYF. The CDR3 DNA follows: TGTGCCAGCAGTCCCGGACTAGCGGGAGTGGAGACCCAGTACTTC. The chain links TRBV28 to TRBJ2-5; 13 bases are a match to TRBD2. Losses at the gene ends were 5 bases for V and 5 bases for J; bases not matched to a gene: 5. Germline CDR1 is MDHEN and CDR2 is SYDVKM. The CDR3 runs to 15 residues.

DNA for the CDR3: TGCAGCGGAGTACCGACAGGGCGTGACTCCTACGAGCAGTACTTC. Translating it yields CSGVPTGRDSYEQYF. The rearrangement links TRBV29-1 to TRBJ2-7; TRBD1 matches at 7 bases. Germline values: CDR1 SQVTM, CDR2 ANQGSEA. V lost 7 bases, J lost 0 bases, and 12 bases stayed unmatched. The CDR3 is 15 residues long.

The CDR3 DNA is TGTGCCACCAGCAGGCAGACAGAGAATCAGCCCCAGCATTTT. This sequence encodes CATSRQTENQPQHF. The V call is TRBV15, the J call TRBJ1-5; weak D call: TRBD1 (5 bases). V was cut by 3 bases and J by 4 bases, with 10 bases left in between. Germline CDR1 reads LNHNV; CDR2 reads YYDKDF (reference sequence). CDR3 length equals 14 residues.

The chain employs TRBV2 and TRBJ2-2; D is perhaps TRBD1 (5 bases). V gave up 2 bases and J gave up 5 bases, with 6 bases separating them. The CDR3 has 13 amino acids. CDR1 and CDR2 (germline): SNHLY, FYNNEI. CDR3 sequence: CASSESGTGELFF. The CDR3 nucleotides read TGTGCCAGCAGTGAATCAGGGACCGGGGAGCTGTTTTTT.

This clone was seen once. The chain carries TRBV5-1 and TRBJ1-2; possible D gene TRBD1, 6 bases. CDR1 and CDR2 from the germline V gene are SGHRS and YFSETQ. Trimming cost V 2 bases and J 6 bases, with 11 bases left between them. This CDR3 comprises 13 residues. This CDR3 reads CASSLNRADGYTF. The CDR3 bases are TGCGCCAGCAGCTTAAACAGGGCCGATGGCTACACCTTC.

The rearrangement uses TRBV5-1 and TRBJ1-1; TRBD1 agrees at 9 bases. V lost 5 bases and J lost 1; bases outside the gene matches: 15. CDR1 is SGHRS, CDR2 YFSETQ, per germline. The CDR3 is 18 amino acids. The CDR3 coding sequence is TGCGCCAGCAGACGCACCCCGGGACAGGGAGAAGGGAACACTGAAGCTTTCTTT. Amino acids: CASRRTPGQGEGNTEAFF.

In its sample, this clone was seen once. The chain links TRBV19 to TRBJ2-1; D is possibly TRBD1 (5 bases). Trimming stripped 7 bases from V and 6 bases from J, with 13 bases between. This CDR3 has 13 residues. Germline assignment: CDR1 LNHDA and CDR2 SQIVND (reference sequence). As DNA, the CDR3 is TGTGCCAGTAAAGGGCCAGGGTTCAATGAGCAGTTCTTC. Translated, it gives CASKGPGFNEQFF.

The genes are TRBV6-2 or TRBV6-3 and TRBJ2-7, with 14 bases aligning to TRBD2. This CDR3 spans 14 amino acids. The trim removed 4 bases at V and 6 bases at J, leaving 2 bases unmatched. The germline gives CDR1 MNHEY, CDR2 SVGEGT. The CDR3 loop reads CASSFGLAGGEQYF. CDR3 DNA sequence: TGTGCCAGCAGTTTTGGACTAGCGGGAGGCGAGCAGTACTTC.

The J gene is TRBJ2-1, the V gene TRBV7-8; 7 nucleotides match TRBD2. Germline lookup yields CDR1 SGHVS and CDR2 FQNEAQ. This CDR3 region has 16 residues. The J segment lost 8 bases and the V segment lost 8 bases, leaving 18 bases of the junction unmatched. The CDR3 DNA reads TGTGCCAGCTTTTGGGACTACTCCGCTCCTAGCGATGAGCAGTTCTTC. Translated: CASFWDYSAPSDEQFF.

This clone was picked up a small number of times. The chain links TRBV5-1 to TRBJ1-2; 8 nucleotides agree with TRBD1. Germline loops: CDR1 SGHRS, CDR2 YFSETQ. Trimming removed 4 bases from V and 4 bases from J; junction bases left unmatched: 3. CDR3 length: 13 residues. The CDR3 sequence: CASSPQGVYGYTF. The CDR3 nucleotides are TGCGCCAGCAGCCCACAGGGGGTCTATGGCTACACCTTC.

This chain joins TRBV14 and TRBJ2-2; D might be TRBD1 (6 bases). Germline lookup yields CDR1 SGHDN and CDR2 FVKESK. CDR3 length: 14 residues. The V end lost 4 bases, the J end lost 5 bases, and 11 bases lay between the germline ends. The CDR3 reads CASSRNRATGELFF. The DNA of the CDR3 is TGTGCCAGCAGCCGAAACAGGGCGACCGGGGAGCTGTTTTTT.

The CDR3 DNA follows: TGTGCCAGCACCCCAGGGGGGACTAGAGGAGATACGCAGTATTTT. This sequence encodes CASTPGGTRGDTQYF. The chain links TRBV3-1 (or the pseudogene TRBV3-2) to TRBJ2-3, with a possible D match to TRBD2 (8 bases). Trimming took 7 bases from V and 5 from J, leaving 19 bases between them. CDR1 is LGHDT, CDR2 YNNKEL, per germline (reference sequence). The CDR3 covers 15 residues.

The chain recombines TRBV6-2 or TRBV6-3 with TRBJ2-2; maybe TRBD2 (5 bases). This CDR3 has 16 residues. Per germline, CDR1 MNHEY and CDR2 SVGEGT. The ends were cut back, 2 bases at V and 7 bases at J, with 17 bases in the middle. CDR3 bases: TGTGCCAGCAGTTACCCCAAGGAGGTCGGGGTCGGGGAGCTGTTTTTT. This encodes CASSYPKEVGVGELFF.